This TCR beta chain comes out of a study of T cells in Graves' hyperthyroidism and ophthalmopathy. The table lists this clonotype with many counts. Its target is unknown. Researchers took RNA transcripts and amplified the TCR beta CDR3 regions from them. HTBI primers were used for first-round RT-PCR of the TCR CDR3. TCRdb itself ran the multiplex PCR reads through MiXCR, one entry per CDR3 protein. The top ten clones hold around a sixth of a sample with around 480,000 distinct CDR3 sequences, approximately 15% of them seen once. Losses at the gene ends were 0 bases for V and 0 bases for J; bases not matched to a gene: 4. Germline V gives CDR1 MNHEY, CDR2 SMNVEV (reference sequence). The CDR3 has 16 residues. Whole-study results and caveats: Most thyroid clonotypes expanded above 0.001 appeared in blood too.

The gene calls are TRBV27 and TRBJ2-5, with 7 bases matching TRBD1. Sequenced input: blood. This TCR was recovered from a woman aged 18-30 years with Graves' hyperthyroidism. The CDR3 region is CASSLSSGTDQETQYF. Written as DNA, the CDR3 is TGTGCCAGCAGTTTATCCTCGGGGACAGACCAAGAGACCCAGTACTTC.